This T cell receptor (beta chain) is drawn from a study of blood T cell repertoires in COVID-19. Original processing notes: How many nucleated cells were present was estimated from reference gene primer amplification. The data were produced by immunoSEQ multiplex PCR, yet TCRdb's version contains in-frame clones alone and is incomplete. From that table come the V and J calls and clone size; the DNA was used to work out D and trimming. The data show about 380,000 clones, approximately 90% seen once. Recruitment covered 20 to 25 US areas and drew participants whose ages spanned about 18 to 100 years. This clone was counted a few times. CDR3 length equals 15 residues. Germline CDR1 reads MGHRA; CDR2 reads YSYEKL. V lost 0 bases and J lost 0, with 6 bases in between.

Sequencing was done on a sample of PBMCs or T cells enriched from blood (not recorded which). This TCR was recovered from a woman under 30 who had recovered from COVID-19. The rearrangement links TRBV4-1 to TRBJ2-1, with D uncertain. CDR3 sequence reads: CASSQDESSYNEQFF. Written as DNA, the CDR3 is TGCGCCAGCAGCCAAGATGAGAGCTCCTACAATGAGCAGTTCTTC.